This TCR beta chain appears in the sequencing data of a study of graft-versus-host responses after intestinal transplantation listed by TCRdb under 2021. For context, the study as a whole: Multivisceral, liver-intestinal, or isolated intestinal transplants were received by the recipients. Every recipient was given anti-thymocyte globulin induction, then maintenance tacrolimus and steroids for two to three years. Graft-versus-host and host-versus-graft alloreactive T cell clones were tracked in the graft, circulation and bone marrow after intestinal transplantation using bulk TCR-beta CDR3 sequencing. To identify alloreactive clones, pre-transplant mixed lymphocyte reaction products were sequenced and then compared with unstimulated pre-transplant donor and recipient T cells. Of the 20 to 30 intestinal transplant recipients enrolled in the cohort, one of whom was a retransplant, 3 patients without pretransplant specimens were excluded. Donor T cell macrochimerism was defined as a peak of at least 4% donor T cells among recipient peripheral blood mononuclear cells. Rather than being sequenced by the commercial service, samples from a few later patients were sequenced in-house on an Illumina MiSeq and processed with MiXCR. On the study overall, not on this receptor specifically: Peak levels of circulating GvH clones were associated with declines in HvG clones early after transplant. The relatively low number and heterogeneity of intestinal transplant patients limited the conclusions. In patients with donor T cell macrochimerism, the allografts had high GvH to HvG T cell clonal ratios. GvH clones were found in recipient bone marrow, and some of the GvH clones appeared earlier in ileal mucosa or blood, which is consistent with an intestinal mucosal origin.

CDR1 and CDR2, looked up from the germline V gene, are SQVTM and ANQGSEA. Counted from cysteine to phenylalanine, this CDR3 has 13 amino acids. Here the CDR3 DNA is all that survives: 39 bases in frame from base 1. V loses 1 base at its end and J loses 6 bases; junction bases beyond the gene matches: 5. Interpreted using the paper, the time point label stands for: cells obtained before transplantation from donor or recipient. CD3+CD4+ and CD3+CD8+ populations were FACS-sorted from unstimulated pre-transplant donor and recipient cells taken from spleen or lymph nodes. Regarding this clone: Its binding antigen is unknown. No much larger clone exists at a distance of one base, and base qualities are not known.

Library preparation employed the immunoSEQ multiplex PCR assay. For most patients, genomic DNA was isolated using the Qiagen DNeasy Blood and Tissue Kit and was shipped frozen to Adaptive Biotechnologies for TCR sequencing. High-throughput TCR-beta CDR3 sequencing of genomic DNA from most patients was performed by Adaptive Biotechnologies. From the authors' description of their analysis: Adaptive's ImmunoSEQ software supplied the TCR sequencing data for 15 to 20 patients, while MiXCR and VDJtools were used to process three other patients. To correct CD4 versus CD8 sorting errors, sequences present in both subsets at a frequency ratio below 5:1 were removed. CDR3 nucleotide sequences shared by donor and recipient were removed because the origin of these sequences could not be assigned. At least 2-fold expansion over unstimulated cells and a minimum CFSE-low frequency of 0.002% (template counts) or 0.001% (read counts) were required for clones to be classified as alloreactive. Mappable clones were those detected in sequenced pre-transplant spleen, lymph node, or MLR CFSE-low populations of the donor or recipient. Cumulative frequency of alloreactive clones was calculated as a percentage of all sequences weighted by copy number. Held by TCRdb, this immuneACCESS table contains in-frame sequences only and omits some clones. Under half of the omission traces to an unresolved V gene where checked; the cause of the rest is unknown. Clone size and the V and J calls come from that table; the DNA yielded D and trimming. This sample lists around 130,000 clones; around 94% were detected once. Over 0.15% of the sample rests with the top ten.

The sequence was collected from a human donor who received an intestinal transplant. The chain was built from TRBV29-1 and TRBJ2-7; 8 central bases correspond to TRBD2. The sample consisted of unstimulated CD4+ T cells sorted from spleen or lymph node cells, taken before intestinal transplant. The DNA reads as follows: TGCAGCGTTGAAGGGTCGGGAGGGCTCGAGCAGTACTTC. It encodes CSVEGSGGLEQYF.